The entry below gives a single T cell receptor (beta chain) sequence along with its context. Which antigen it targets is not known. The record has no base qualities; no much larger clone is one base away. V and J lose 0 bases and 0 bases, and a span of 8 bases separates them. CDR1 MGHDK and CDR2 SYGVNS are derived from the germline V gene. The CDR3 holds 15 amino acids from the cysteine to the phenylalanine. Only CDR3 DNA remains: 45 bases, in frame from the first base. The treatment or condition label for this specimen denotes: live attenuated yellow fever vaccine strain. PBMCs were isolated from peripheral blood using a standard Ficoll-Paque protocol. CD4 and CD8 T-cell fractions were isolated with Dynabeads CD4 and CD8 positive selection kits. RNA was extracted with TriZol from bulk PBMCs, CD4 and CD8 fractions, and dextramer-positive and dextramer-negative fractions. The listed sequencing device is Illumina NovaSeq 6000. TCR cDNA was made using 5'RACE template switching, a step that added a universal primer site and unique molecular identifiers. Priming of cDNA synthesis was performed from both the TCR alpha and TCR beta constant segments. Libraries were amplified in two PCR steps, with sample barcodes and sequencing adapters added in the second step. Libraries were sequenced on Illumina HiSeq 2500 (2x100 bp) or NovaSeq (2x150 bp). The paper's data handling went like this. Reads were demultiplexed and collapsed into UMI consensus sequences with MIGEC, and V(D)J alignment was performed with MiXCR. Vaccine-responding clonotypes were defined with edgeR using replicate PBMC samples, requiring FDR below 0.01 and a log2 fold change above 5 up to day 15. Each bulk clonotype was labeled CD4 or CD8 based on which sequenced repertoire, CD4 or CD8, contained the clonotype at higher abundance. The raw public reads went through TCRdb reprocessing: fastp at Q25, MiXCR clone calling, in-frame beta chains kept. Rows with a matching CDR3 protein are joined into one entry that keeps the most common DNA and genes. Clone size and V and J calls follow TCRdb, not the original study. In this sample the table shows nearly 300,000 distinct CDR3 sequences, 8.5% to 10% of which occur a single time. The top ten hold 3% to 4% of the sample.

This record belongs to a study of T cells after yellow fever vaccination (dated by TCRdb to between 2018 and 2021). With respect to the entire study: The SMART-Seq v4 Ultra Low Input RNA kit was used to prepare libraries from fractions with low cell numbers. Bulk TCR alpha and beta repertoires were sequenced longitudinally to track T-cell clones before and after primary and booster YFV17D yellow fever vaccination. Two healthy male donors made up the cohort, one aged 18 to 30 years and the other aged 30 to 40 years. Blood was drawn at multiple timepoints before and after primary and secondary immunization, with bulk PBMC replicates and cell subsets isolated. Study-wide conclusions, independent of this receptor: After the booster, most clones that had expanded after primary vaccination were detected again (approximately 96% of CD4 and 70% to 90% of CD8), suggesting broad maintenance of memory. The secondary T-cell response was weaker than the primary response but faster, peaking on day 5 instead of day 15. A small fraction of clonotypes showed up in both the CD4 and CD8 compartments, probably as a result of convergent recombination. FACS-sorted repertoires could contain abundant contaminating clonotypes from the bulk population, so computational filtering was required. Because only a couple of donors were included in the study, the extent to which the findings can be generalized is limited.

The receptor comes from a man between 18 and 35 years old who received the YFV17D yellow fever vaccine. The chain was built from TRBV25-1 and TRBJ1-2; the D gene lacks a confident call. The input for sequencing was CD4+ T cells sorted from PBMCs, taken 5 days after the yellow fever booster vaccination. The CDR3 in this case is CASSEYGRPNYGYTF. The DNA sequence follows: TGTGCCAGCAGTGAATATGGCAGACCTAACTATGGCTACACCTTC.